Sequencing of this T cell receptor beta chain was carried out in a study of T cell responses to AZD1222 COVID-19 vaccine. The table came from immunoSEQ multiplex PCR; TCRdb's copy has only in-frame clones and leaves some out. The sample lists over 150,000 clones; approximately 94% were seen once. The ends were cut back, 1 base at V and 4 bases at J, with 10 bases in the middle. This CDR3 has 14 amino acids. CDR1 is PRHDT, CDR2 FYEKMQ, per germline (reference sequence). This TCR derives from an adult who received the AZD1222 COVID-19 vaccine. The V gene is TRBV13, the J gene TRBJ1-1; D is uncertain. The sample consisted of peripheral blood, taken 28 days after the second AZD1222 dose. CDR3: CASSLAPKGTEAFF. The CDR3 DNA reads TGTGCCAGCAGCTTAGCCCCCAAGGGCACTGAAGCTTTCTTT.